This T cell receptor (beta chain) derives from a study of blood T cells in healthy people across ages. This CDR3 has 15 residues. V lost 6 bases to trimming and J lost 5 bases, with 23 bases between them. The germline CDR1 and CDR2 sequences are DFQATT and SNEGSKA (reference sequence). The second PCR ran about 6 to 12 cycles with a sample-barcoded 5' primer and J-beta primers. A single record per CDR3 protein comes from TCRdb applying MiXCR to the 5' RACE reads. The sample carries roughly 1.7 million distinct CDR3 sequences, almost 35% recorded once. Study results and caveats: TCR beta diversity was tightly associated with the proportion of naive T cells. The fall in TCR beta diversity per million T cells was roughly linear with age. Diversity estimates from one million T cells were considered underestimates.

This clonotype turned up a few times. Its target is unknown. The chain links TRBV20-1 to TRBJ2-7; D gene uncertain. This TCR was sampled from a woman between 25 and 40 years old in good health. Material for sequencing was blood. CDR3 DNA sequence: TGCAGTGCCAGTCAAGACGCTTTGGGGATAGACGAGCAGTACTTC. It is translated as CSASQDALGIDEQYF.